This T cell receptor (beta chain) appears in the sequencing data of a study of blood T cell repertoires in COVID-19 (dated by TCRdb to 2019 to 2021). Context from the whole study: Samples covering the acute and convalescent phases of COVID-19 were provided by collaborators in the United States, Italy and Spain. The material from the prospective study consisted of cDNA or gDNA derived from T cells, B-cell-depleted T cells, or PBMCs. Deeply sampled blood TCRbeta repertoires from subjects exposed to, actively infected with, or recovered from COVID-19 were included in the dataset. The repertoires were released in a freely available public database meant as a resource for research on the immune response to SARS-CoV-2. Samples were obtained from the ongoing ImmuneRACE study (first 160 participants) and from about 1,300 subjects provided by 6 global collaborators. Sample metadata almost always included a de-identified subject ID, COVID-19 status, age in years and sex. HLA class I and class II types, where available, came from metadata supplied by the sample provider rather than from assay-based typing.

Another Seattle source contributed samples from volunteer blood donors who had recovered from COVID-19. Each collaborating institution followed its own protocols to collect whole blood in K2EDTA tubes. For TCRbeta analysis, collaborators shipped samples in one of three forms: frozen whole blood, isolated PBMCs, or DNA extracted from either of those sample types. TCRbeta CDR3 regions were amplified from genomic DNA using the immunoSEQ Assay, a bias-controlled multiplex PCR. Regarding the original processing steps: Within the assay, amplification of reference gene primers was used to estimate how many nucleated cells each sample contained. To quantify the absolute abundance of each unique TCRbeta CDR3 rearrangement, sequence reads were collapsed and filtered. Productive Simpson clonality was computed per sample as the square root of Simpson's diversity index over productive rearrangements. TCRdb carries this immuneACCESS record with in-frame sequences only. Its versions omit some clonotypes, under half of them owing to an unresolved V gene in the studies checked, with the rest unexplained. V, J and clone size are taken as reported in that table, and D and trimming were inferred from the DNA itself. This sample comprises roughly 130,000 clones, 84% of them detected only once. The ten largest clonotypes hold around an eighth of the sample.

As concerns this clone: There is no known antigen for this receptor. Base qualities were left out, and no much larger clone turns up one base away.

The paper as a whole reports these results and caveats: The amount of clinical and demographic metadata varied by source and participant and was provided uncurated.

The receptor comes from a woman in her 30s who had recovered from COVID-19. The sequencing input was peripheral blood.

The DNA is TGTGCCAGTAGTATCGCACAGGGGGGAGGAGAGACCCAGTACTTC. Its protein is CASSIAQGGGETQYF. The chain employs TRBV19 and TRBJ2-5, with 8 bases in between that match TRBD1. Compared with germline, V lacks 3 bases and J lacks 4 bases; bases without a gene match: 7. Taken from cysteine to phenylalanine, the CDR3 has 15 residues. CDR3 DNA only is kept here, 45 bases in frame from base 1. CDR1 and CDR2 were assigned from the germline V gene (reference sequence) as LNHDA and SQIVND.